This T cell receptor beta chain was recovered during a study of response to subunit inactivated influenza vaccine. Study results and caveats: A suggestion made by the authors is that each seasonal influenza vaccination recruits few new T cells.

V shed 4 bases, J shed 2 bases, and the junction held 4 bases outside the gene matches. The CDR3 extends over 15 amino acids. Germline values: CDR1 MNHEY, CDR2 SVGEGT. TCRdb re-called the RT-PCR reads with MiXCR, one entry per CDR3 protein. The repertoire holds a few hundred thousand distinct CDR3 sequences, with about 20% as singletons. A word on this clonotype: As yet, its antigen is unknown.

The J gene is TRBJ1-5, the V gene TRBV6-2 or TRBV6-3; 8 bases agree with TRBD1. The TCR originated in a man between 50 and 69 years old who received an inactivated influenza vaccine. Sequencing used PBMCs from blood, obtained 21 months after vaccination. This CDR3 reads CASSWTGQGNQPQHF. The DNA for the CDR3 is TGTGCCAGCAGTTGGACGGGACAGGGCAATCAGCCCCAGCATTTT.